The present T cell receptor (beta chain) was sequenced within a study of cytomegalovirus exposure and HLA in healthy donors. Study in general: Of around 410 genotyped donors, 81% grouped in the Caucasian-associated ancestry cluster.

With regard to this clone: Its antigen is undetermined.

Trimming cost V 5 bases and J 7 bases; bases outside gene matches: 16. This CDR3 contains 16 residues. CDR1 is MDHEN and CDR2 is SYDVKM in the germline V gene. Study results and limitations: It has been reported that TCR beta sequences accurately predicted the HLA-A and HLA-B alleles of most subjects. The study listed roughly 160 cytomegalovirus-associated TCR beta chains. A later examination showed that TCR association rates differed by HLA locus, with DRB1 most and HLA-C fewest.

60 Vbeta and 13 Jbeta primers were used in PCR. Using immunoSEQ multiplex PCR, the repertoire was profiled, and TCRdb retains in-frame clones only, with some absent. The sample data list some 83,000 clones. This rearrangement joins TRBV28 to TRBJ1-1, with 7 positions matching TRBD1. Sequenced input: PBMCs. The clonotype comes from a woman in her twenties or thirties in good health and CMV-seronegative. The CDR3 nucleotides are TGTGCCAGCAGTCCCCCGACCACAGGGGTAAGGGATGAAGCTTTCTTT. Its translation: CASSPPTTGVRDEAFF.